This T cell receptor beta chain was captured by sequencing in a study of shared clonotypes between healthy human individuals. Sequenced by immunoSEQ multiplex PCR; TCRdb stores in-frame clones only, minus some. The sample lists around 1.6 million clones; about 98% were seen once. This clone was seen just once. Sequenced material: naive CD4+ T cells sorted from blood. Subset here: CD45RA+ positively selected. This receptor was obtained from a man aged 25 to 45 in good health.

The CDR3 region has the DNA TGTGCCAGCAGATGGGGGCTGGGTTATGGCTACACCTTC. This translates into CASRWGLGYGYTF. This chain uses TRBV5-4 with TRBJ1-2; TRBD1 might be the D (6 bases). The CDR3 length is 13 residues. CDR1 SGHNT and CDR2 YYREEE come from the germline V gene (reference sequence). Trimming cost V 5 bases and J 5 bases, with 13 bases left between them.